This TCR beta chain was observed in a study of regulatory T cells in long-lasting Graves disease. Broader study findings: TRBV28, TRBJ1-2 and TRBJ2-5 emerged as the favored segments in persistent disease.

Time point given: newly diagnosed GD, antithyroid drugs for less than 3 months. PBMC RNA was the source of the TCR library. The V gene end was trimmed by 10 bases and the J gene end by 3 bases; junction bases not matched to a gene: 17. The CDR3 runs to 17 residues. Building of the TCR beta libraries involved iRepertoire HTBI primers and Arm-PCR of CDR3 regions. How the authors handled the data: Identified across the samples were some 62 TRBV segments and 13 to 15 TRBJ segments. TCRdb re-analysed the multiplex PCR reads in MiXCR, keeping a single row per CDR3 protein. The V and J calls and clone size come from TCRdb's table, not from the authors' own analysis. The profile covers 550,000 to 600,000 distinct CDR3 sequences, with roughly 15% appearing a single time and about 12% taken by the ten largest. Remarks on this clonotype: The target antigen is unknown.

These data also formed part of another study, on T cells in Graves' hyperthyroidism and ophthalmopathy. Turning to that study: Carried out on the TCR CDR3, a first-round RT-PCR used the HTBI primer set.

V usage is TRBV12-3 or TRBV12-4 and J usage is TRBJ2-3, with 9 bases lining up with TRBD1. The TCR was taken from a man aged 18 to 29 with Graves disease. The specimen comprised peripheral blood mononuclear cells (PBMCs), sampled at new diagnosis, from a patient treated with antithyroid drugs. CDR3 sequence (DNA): TGTGCCACTGGGGGACAGGGCTCCATCTCCCTAACAGATACGCAGTATTTT. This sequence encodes CATGGQGSISLTDTQYF.